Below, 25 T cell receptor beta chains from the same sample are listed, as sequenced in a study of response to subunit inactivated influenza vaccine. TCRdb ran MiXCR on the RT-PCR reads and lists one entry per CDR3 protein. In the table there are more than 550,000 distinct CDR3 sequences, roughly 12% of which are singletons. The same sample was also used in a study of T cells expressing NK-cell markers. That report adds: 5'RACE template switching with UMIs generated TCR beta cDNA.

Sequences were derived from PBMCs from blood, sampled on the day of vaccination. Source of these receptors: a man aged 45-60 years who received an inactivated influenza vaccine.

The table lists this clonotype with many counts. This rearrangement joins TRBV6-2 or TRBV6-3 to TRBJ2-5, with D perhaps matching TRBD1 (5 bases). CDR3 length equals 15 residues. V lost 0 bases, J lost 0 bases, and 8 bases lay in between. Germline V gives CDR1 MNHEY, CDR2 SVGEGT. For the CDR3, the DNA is TGTGCCAGCAGTTACTCGGTAGGGGACCAAGAGACCCAGTACTTC. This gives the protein CASSYSVGDQETQYF.

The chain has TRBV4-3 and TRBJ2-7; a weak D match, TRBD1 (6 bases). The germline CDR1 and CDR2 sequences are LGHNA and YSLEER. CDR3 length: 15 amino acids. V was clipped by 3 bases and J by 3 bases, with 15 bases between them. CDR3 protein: CASSHLTGANYEQYF. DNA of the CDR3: TGCGCCAGCAGCCACCTGACAGGAGCTAACTACGAGCAGTACTTC.

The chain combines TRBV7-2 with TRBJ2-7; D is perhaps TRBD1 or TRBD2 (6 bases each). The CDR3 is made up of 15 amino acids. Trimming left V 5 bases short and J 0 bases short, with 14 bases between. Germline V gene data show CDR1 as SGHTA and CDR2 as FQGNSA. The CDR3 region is CASSPVPGASYEQYF. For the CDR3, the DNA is TGTGCCAGCAGCCCCGTCCCGGGGGCCTCCTACGAGCAGTACTTC.

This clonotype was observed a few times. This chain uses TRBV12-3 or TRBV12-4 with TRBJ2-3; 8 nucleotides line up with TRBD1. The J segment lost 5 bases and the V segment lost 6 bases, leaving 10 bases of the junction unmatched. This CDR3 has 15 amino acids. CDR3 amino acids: CASRRRQGRRDTQYF. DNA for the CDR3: TGTGCCAGCAGGCGCAGACAGGGGAGGAGAGATACGCAGTATTTT.

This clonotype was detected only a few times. Here the CDR3 DNA reads TGTGCCAGCAGCCACGCTAGCAGTTTAGCCAAAAACATTCAGTACTTC. Translation: CASSHASSLAKNIQYF. V gene TRBV14 combines with J gene TRBJ2-4, with D possibly TRBD2 on 5 matching bases. The CDR3 runs 16 residues. The ends were cut back, 3 bases at V and 0 bases at J, with 12 bases in the middle. Germline V CDR1 and CDR2: SGHDN, FVKESK.

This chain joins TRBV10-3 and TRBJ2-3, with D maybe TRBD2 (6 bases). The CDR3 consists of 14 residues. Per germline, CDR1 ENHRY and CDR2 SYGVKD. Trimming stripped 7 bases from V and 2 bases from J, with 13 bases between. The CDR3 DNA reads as TGTGCCATCACCCGGTCGGGGGACACAGATACGCAGTATTTT. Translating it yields CAITRSGDTDTQYF.

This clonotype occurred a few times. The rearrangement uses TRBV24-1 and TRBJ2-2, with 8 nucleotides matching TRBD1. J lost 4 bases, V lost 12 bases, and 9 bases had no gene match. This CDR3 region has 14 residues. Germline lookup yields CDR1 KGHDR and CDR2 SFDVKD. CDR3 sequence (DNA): TGTGCCGCGCAAGACAGGGGAGTCACCGGGGAGCTGTTTTTT. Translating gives CAAQDRGVTGELFF.

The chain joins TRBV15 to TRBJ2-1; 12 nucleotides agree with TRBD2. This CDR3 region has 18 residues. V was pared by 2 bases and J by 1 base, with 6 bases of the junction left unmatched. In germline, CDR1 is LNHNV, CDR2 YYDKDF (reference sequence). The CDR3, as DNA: TGTGCCACCAGCAGACGCACTCTAGCGGGAGGGTCCTACAATGAGCAGTTCTTC. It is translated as CATSRRTLAGGSYNEQFF.

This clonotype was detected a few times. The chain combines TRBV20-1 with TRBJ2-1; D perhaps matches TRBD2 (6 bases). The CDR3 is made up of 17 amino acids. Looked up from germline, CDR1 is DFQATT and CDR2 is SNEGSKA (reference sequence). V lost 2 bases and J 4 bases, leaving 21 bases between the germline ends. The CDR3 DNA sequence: TGCAGTGCTAGACAGATCGACAGATCGGGAGCTTACAATGAGCAGTTCTTC. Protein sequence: CSARQIDRSGAYNEQFF.

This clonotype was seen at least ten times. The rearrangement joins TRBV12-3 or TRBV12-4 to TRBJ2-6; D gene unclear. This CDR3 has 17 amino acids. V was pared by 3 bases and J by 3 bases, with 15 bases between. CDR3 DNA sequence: TGTGCCAGCAGTTTGGGTTCAGTAATTGGTGGGGCCAACGTCCTGACTTTC. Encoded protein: CASSLGSVIGGANVLTF.

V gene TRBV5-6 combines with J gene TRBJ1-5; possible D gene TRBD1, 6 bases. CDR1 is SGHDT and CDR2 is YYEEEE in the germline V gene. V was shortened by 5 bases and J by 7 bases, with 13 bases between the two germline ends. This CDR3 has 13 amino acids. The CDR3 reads CASRNRGYQPQHF. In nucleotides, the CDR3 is TGTGCCAGCAGAAATAGGGGGTACCAGCCCCAGCATTTT.

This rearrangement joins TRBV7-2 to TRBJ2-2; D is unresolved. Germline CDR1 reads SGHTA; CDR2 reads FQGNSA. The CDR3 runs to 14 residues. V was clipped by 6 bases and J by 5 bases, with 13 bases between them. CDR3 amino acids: CASSHSIGTGELFF. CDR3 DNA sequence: TGTGCCAGCAGTCATAGTATTGGGACCGGGGAGCTGTTTTTT.

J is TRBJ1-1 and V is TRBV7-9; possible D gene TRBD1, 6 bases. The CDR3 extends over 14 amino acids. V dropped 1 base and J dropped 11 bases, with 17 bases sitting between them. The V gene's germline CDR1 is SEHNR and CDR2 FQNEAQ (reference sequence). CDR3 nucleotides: TGTGCCAGCAGCTTAGTCCCCCAGGGGAGTTTGGCTTTCTTT. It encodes CASSLVPQGSLAFF.

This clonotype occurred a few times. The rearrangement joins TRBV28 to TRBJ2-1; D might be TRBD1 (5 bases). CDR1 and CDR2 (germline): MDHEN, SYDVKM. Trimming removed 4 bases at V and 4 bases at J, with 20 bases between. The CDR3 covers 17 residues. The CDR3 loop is CASSSLIGRTPYNEQFF. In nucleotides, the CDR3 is TGTGCCAGCAGTTCTCTCATTGGGCGGACACCATACAATGAGCAGTTCTTC. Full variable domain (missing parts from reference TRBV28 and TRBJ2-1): DVKVTQSSRYLVKRTGEKVFLECVQDMDHENMFWYRQDPGLGLRLIYFSYDVKMKEKGDIPEGYSVSREKKERFSLILESASTNQTSMYLCASSSLIGRTPYNEQFFGPGTRLTVL.

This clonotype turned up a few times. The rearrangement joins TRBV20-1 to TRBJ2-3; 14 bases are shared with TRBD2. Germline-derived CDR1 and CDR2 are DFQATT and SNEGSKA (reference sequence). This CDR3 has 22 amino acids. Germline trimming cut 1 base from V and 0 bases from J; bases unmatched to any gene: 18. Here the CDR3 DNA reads TGCAGTGCTAGAGCCGGGACTAGCGGGAGTAAGGGTGGGGGATCTAGCACAGATACGCAGTATTTT. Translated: CSARAGTSGSKGGGSSTDTQYF.

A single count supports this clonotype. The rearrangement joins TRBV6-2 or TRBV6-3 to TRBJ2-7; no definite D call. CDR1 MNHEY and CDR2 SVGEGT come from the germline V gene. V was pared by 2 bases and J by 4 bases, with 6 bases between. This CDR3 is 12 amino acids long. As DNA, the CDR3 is TGTGCCAGCAGTTACGGAGAGTACGAGCAGTACTTC. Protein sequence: CASSYGEYEQYF.

This chain's CDR3 is CASSLSGSPYNEQFF. In DNA form, the CDR3 reads TGTGCCAGCAGCCTAAGCGGGAGCCCCTACAATGAGCAGTTCTTC. This sequence joins TRBV28 and TRBJ2-1, with TRBD2 identical over 8 bases. Germline loops: CDR1 MDHEN, CDR2 SYDVKM. The CDR3 is made up of 15 amino acids. The junction had 6 bases not matched to a gene; V was cut back by 6 bases and J by 2 bases.

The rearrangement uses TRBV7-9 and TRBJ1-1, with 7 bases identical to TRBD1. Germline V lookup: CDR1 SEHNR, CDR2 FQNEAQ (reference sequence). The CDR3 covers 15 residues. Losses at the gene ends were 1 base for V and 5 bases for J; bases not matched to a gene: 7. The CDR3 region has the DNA TGTGCCAGCAGCTTAGGGAAGGGGGCGCGGACTGAAGCTTTCTTT. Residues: CASSLGKGARTEAFF.

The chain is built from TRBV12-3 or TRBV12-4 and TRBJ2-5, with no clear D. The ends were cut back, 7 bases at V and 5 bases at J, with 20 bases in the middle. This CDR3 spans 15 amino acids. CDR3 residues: CASTNQPPLDETQYF. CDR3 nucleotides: TGTGCCAGCACCAACCAACCCCCACTTGATGAGACCCAGTACTTC.

This chain's CDR3 is CASSPDRGEGYNEQFF. For the CDR3, the DNA is TGTGCCAGCAGCCCGGACAGGGGGGAGGGTTACAATGAGCAGTTCTTC. The chain recombines TRBV28 with TRBJ2-1; 10 bases are shared with TRBD1. CDR1 is MDHEN and CDR2 is SYDVKM in the germline V gene. This CDR3 has 16 residues. The ends lost 6 bases at V and 4 bases at J; junction bases unmatched: 9. Full variable domain (remainder filled in from reference TRBV28 and TRBJ2-1): DVKVTQSSRYLVKRTGEKVFLECVQDMDHENMFWYRQDPGLGLRLIYFSYDVKMKEKGDIPEGYSVSREKKERFSLILESASTNQTSMYLCASSPDRGEGYNEQFFGPGTRLTVL.

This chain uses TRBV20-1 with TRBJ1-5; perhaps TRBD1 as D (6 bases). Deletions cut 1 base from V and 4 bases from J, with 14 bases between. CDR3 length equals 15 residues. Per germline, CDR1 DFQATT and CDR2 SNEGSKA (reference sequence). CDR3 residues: CSARGTGTNNQPQHF. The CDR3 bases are TGCAGTGCTAGAGGAACCGGGACAAATAATCAGCCCCAGCATTTT.

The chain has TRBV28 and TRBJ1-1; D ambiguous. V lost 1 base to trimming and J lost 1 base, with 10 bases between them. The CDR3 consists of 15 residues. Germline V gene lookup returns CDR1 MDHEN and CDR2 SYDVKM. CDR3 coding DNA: TGTGCCAGCAGTTTATATTATCCAGAGAACACTGAAGCTTTCTTT. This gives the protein CASSLYYPENTEAFF.

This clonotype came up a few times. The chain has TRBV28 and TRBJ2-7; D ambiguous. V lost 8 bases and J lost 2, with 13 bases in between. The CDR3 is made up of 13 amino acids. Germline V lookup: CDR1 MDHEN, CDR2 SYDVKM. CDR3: CASRGGTAYEQYF. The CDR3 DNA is TGTGCCAGCCGCGGTGGCACCGCCTACGAGCAGTACTTC.

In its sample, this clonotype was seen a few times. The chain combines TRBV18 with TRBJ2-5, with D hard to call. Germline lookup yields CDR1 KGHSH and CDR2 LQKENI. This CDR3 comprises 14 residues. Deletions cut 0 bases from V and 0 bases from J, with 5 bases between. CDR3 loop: CASSPPMYQETQYF. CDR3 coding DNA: TGTGCCAGCTCACCACCTATGTACCAAGAGACCCAGTACTTC.

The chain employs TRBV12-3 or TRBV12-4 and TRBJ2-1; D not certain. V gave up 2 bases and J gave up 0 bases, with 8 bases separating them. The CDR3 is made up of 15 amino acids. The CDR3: CASSLRFSSYNEQFF. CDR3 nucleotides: TGTGCCAGCAGTTTACGGTTTAGCTCCTACAATGAGCAGTTCTTC.